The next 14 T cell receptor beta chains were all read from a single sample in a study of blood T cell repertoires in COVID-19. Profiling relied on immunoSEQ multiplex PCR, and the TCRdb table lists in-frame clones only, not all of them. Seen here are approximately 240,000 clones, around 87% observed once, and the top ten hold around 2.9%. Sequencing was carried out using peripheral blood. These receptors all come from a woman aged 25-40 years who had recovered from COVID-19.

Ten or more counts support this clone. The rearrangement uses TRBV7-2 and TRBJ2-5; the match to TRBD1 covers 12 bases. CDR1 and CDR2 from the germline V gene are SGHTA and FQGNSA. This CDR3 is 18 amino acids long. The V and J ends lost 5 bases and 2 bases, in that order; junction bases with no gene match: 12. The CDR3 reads CASSTGTGGLHPQETQYF. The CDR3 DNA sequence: TGTGCCAGCAGCACCGGGACAGGGGGCCTCCACCCGCAAGAGACCCAGTACTTC. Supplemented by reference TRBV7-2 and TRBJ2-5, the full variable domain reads GAGVSQSPSNKVTEKGKDVELRCDPISGHTALYWYRQSLGQGLEFLIYFQGNSAPDKSGLPSDRFSAERTGGSVSTLTIQRTQQEDSAVYLCASSTGTGGLHPQETQYFGPGTRLLVL.

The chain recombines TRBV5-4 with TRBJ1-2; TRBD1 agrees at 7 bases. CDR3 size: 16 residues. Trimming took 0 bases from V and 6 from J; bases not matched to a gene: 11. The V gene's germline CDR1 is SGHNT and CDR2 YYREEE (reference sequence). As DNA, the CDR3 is TGTGCCAGCAGCTTGGTTGGCTTGGGACAGTCAGATGGCTACACCTTC. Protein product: CASSLVGLGQSDGYTF.

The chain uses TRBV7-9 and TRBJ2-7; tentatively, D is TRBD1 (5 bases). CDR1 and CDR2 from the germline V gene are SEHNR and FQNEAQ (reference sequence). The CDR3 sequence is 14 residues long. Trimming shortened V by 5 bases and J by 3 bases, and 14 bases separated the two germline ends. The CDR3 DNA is TGTGCCAGCAGCCCCGCCAGACAGATCTACGAGCAGTACTTC. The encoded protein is CASSPARQIYEQYF.

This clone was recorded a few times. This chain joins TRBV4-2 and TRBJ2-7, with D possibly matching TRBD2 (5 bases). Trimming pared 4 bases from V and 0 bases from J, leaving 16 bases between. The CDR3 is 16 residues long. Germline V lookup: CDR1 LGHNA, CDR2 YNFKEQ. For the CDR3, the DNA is TGTGCCAGCAGCCCCGCCCCCGGGGAACCCTCCTACGAGCAGTACTTC. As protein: CASSPAPGEPSYEQYF.

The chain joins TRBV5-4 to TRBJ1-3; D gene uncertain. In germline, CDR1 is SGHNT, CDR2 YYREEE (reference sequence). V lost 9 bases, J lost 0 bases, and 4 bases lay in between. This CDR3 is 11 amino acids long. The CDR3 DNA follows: TGTGCCATCAACTCTGGAAACACCATATATTTT. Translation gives CAINSGNTIYF.

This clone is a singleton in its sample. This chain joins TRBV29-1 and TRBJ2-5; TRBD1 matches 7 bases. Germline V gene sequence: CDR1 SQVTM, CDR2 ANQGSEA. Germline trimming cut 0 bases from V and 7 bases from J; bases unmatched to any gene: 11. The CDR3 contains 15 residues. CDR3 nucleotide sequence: TGCAGCGTTGAAGAAGGGGGCGCCCATACGGGGACCCAGTACTTC. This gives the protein CSVEEGGAHTGTQYF.

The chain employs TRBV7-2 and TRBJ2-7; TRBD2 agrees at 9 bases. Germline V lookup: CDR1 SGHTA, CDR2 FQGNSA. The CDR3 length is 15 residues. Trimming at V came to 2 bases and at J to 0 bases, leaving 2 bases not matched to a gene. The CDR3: CASSLRSGSSYEQYF. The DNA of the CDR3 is TGTGCCAGCAGCTTACGTAGCGGGAGCTCCTACGAGCAGTACTTC.

CDR3 DNA: TGTGCCAGCAGTTACGACAGGTTCTACGAGCAGTACTTC. Amino acid sequence: CASSYDRFYEQYF. The genes are TRBV6-2 or TRBV6-3 and TRBJ2-7; tentative D call: TRBD1 (6 bases). The CDR3 is 13 amino acids. Trimming pared 2 bases from V and 3 bases from J, leaving 8 bases between. CDR1 and CDR2 from the germline V gene are MNHEY and SVGEGT.

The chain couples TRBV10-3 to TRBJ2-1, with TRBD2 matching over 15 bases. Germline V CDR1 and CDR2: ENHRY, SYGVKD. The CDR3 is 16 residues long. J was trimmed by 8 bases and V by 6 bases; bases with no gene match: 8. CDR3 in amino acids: CAISLRTSGGAYEQFF. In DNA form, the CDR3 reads TGTGCCATCAGCCTTAGGACTAGCGGGGGGGCCTATGAGCAGTTCTTC.

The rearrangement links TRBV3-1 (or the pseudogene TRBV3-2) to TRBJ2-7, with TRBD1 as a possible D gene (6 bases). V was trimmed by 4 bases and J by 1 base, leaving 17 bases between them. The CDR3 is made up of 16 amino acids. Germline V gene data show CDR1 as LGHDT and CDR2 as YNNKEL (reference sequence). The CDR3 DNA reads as TGTGCCAGCAGCCTAGACTTCGGGACAAGTTCCTACGAGCAGTACTTC. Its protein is CASSLDFGTSSYEQYF.

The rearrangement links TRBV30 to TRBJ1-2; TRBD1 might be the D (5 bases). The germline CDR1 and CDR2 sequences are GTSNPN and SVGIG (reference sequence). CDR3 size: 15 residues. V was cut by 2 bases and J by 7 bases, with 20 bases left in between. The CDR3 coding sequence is TGTGCCTGGAGTCCTCCGGGACTCAGGAGGGGTGGCTACACCTTC. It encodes CAWSPPGLRRGGYTF.

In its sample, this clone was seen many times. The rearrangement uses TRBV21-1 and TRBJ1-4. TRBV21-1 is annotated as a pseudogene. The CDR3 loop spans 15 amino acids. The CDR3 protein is CASSKGSGANEKLFF. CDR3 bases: TGTGCCAGCAGCAAAGGAAGCGGGGCTAATGAAAAACTGTTTTTT.

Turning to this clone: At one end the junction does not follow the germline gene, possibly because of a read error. The CDR3 coding sequence is TGTGCCAGCAGCCTGACAGGGAAGTGGATCTTC. It encodes CASSLTGKWIF. V gene TRBV3-1 (or the pseudogene TRBV3-2) combines with J gene TRBJ2-1; 7 nucleotides match TRBD1. The CDR3 has 11 amino acids. Germline CDR1 LGHDT, CDR2 YNNKEL (reference sequence).

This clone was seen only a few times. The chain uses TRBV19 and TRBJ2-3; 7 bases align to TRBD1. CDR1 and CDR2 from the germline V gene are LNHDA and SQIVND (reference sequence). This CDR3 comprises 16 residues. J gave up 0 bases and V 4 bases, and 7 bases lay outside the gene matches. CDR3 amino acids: CASSTGQAPSTDTQYF. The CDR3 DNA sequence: TGTGCCAGTAGTACCGGACAGGCCCCTAGCACAGATACGCAGTATTTT.